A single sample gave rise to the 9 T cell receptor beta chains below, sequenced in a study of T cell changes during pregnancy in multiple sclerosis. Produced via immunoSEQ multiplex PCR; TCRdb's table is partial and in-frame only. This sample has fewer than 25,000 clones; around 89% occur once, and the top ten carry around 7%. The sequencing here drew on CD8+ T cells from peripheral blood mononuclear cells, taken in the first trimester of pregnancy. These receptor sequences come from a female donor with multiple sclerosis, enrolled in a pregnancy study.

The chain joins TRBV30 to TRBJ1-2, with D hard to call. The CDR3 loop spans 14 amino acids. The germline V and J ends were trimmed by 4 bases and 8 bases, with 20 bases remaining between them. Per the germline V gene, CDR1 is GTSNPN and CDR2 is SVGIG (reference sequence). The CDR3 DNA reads TGTGCCTGGACCGGATTGAAGTCCGCAGGCGGCTACACCTTC. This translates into CAWTGLKSAGGYTF.

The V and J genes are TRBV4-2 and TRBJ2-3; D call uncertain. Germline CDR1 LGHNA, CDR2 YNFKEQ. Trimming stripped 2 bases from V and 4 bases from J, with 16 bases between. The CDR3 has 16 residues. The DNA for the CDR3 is TGTGCCAGCAGCCAATCTGGGCCAGGTATACCAGATACGCAGTATTTT. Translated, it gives CASSQSGPGIPDTQYF.

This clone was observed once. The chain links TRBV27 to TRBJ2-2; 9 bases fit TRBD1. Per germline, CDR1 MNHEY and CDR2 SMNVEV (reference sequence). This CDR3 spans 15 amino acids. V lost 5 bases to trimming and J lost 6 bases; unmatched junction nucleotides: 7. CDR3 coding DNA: TGTGCCAGCAGTCCCTGGACAGGGGCCCCCGGGGAGCTGTTTTTT. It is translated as CASSPWTGAPGELFF.

The CDR3: CASSGVDDWVDQPQHF. CDR3 coding DNA: TGTGCCAGCAGCGGAGTTGATGATTGGGTAGATCAGCCCCAGCATTTT. The chain carries TRBV2 and TRBJ1-5; D gene ambiguous. The V and J ends lost 6 bases and 5 bases respectively, with 20 bases between them. This CDR3 is built from 16 residues. Germline CDR1 SNHLY, CDR2 FYNNEI.

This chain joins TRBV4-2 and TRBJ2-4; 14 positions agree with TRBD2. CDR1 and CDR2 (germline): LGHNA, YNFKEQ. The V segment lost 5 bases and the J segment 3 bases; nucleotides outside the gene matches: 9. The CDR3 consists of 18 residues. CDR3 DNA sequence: TGTGCCAGCAGCGAGACTAGCGGGAGGGCCTTAGGCAAAAACATTCAGTACTTC. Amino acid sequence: CASSETSGRALGKNIQYF.

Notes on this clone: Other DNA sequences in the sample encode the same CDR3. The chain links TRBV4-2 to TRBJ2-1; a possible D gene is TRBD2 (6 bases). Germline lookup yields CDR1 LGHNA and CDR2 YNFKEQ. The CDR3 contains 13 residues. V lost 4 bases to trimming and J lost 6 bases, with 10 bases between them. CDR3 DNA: TGTGCCAGCAGCCCTGGGGGGATCAATGAGCAGTTCTTC. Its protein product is CASSPGGINEQFF.

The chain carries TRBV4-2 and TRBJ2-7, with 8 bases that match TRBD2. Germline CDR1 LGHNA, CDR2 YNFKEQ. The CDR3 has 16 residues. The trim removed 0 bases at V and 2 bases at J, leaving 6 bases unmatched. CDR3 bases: TGTGCCAGCAGCCAAGATCAGGGTAGCGGGGCCTACGAGCAGTACTTC. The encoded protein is CASSQDQGSGAYEQYF.

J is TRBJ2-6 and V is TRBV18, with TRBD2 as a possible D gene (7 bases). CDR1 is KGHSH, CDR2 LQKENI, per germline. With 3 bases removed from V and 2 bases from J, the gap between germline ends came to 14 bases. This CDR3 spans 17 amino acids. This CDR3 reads CASSPGAAGAGANVLTF. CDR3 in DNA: TGTGCCAGCTCACCGGGGGCTGCGGGGGCTGGGGCCAACGTCCTGACTTTC.

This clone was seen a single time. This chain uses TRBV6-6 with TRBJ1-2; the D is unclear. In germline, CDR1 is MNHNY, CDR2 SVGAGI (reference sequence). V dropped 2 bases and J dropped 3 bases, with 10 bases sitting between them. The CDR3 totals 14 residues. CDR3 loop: CASSYQMRDYGYTF. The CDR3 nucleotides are TGTGCCAGCAGTTACCAAATGAGGGACTATGGCTACACCTTC.